These T cell receptor beta chains were read from a single sample in a study of PD-1 blockade in classical Hodgkin lymphoma. Some clones are missing from TCRdb's copy, which holds only in-frame ones; the method was immunoSEQ multiplex PCR. The data contain about 100,000 clones, 85% to 90% of them singletons. The source material was peripheral blood mononuclear cells (PBMCs), sampled before the second cycle of nivolumab. Every receptor here comes from a human donor with classical Hodgkin lymphoma. Each CDR3 is given with its conserved first and last residue.

TRBJ1-1,TRBV5-6,CASSFGTWQNTEAFF
TRBJ1-2,TRBV6-5,CASRKSGRPRVGYTF
TRBJ1-6,TRBV28,CASRHGVFGNSPLHF
TRBJ1-2,TRBV5-6,CASSFYGTGAPTYGYTF
TRBJ2-1,TRBV7-2,CASSLLLGSYNEQFF
TRBJ2-7,TRBV6-5,CASSPVGQAYEQYF
TRBJ2-5,TRBV9,CASSPGPLRGETQYF
TRBJ2-7,TRBV5-4,CASSFSAGSYEQYF
TRBJ2-5,TRBV7-9,CASSLGTEETQYF
TRBJ2-5,TRBV2,CASRASGARLQETQYF
TRBJ2-3,TRBV5-1,CASSWLAEKDTQYF
TRBJ1-2,TRBV18,CASSPSGGTSNYGYTF
TRBJ1-3,TRBV6-6,CASRGLSSGNTIYF
TRBJ1-5,TRBV5-5,CASNGEGADNQPQHF
TRBJ1-1,TRBV6-1,CASSVGGNTEAFF
TRBJ1-1,TRBV6-5,CASTLRSWTNTEAFF
TRBJ2-5,TRBV7-6,CASSLAVGWGAQETQYF
TRBJ1-5,TRBV18,CASSPVPQGQGQPQHF
TRBJ1-5,TRBV27,CASSLSGTGSRPQHF
TRBJ2-1,TRBV7-3,CASSLISPSGGALASYNEQFF
TRBJ1-1,TRBV7-9,CASSLVFFLDSPSEAFF
TRBJ1-4,TRBV5-6,CASSLGGINEKLFF
TRBJ1-4,TRBV5-1,CASSLNGQGKGEKLFF
TRBJ1-1,TRBV7-2,CASSRRGWGVTNTEAFF
TRBJ2-7,TRBV5-4,CASSLVGQGSYEQYF
TRBJ1-2,TRBV7-2,CASSPDSTDYGYTF
TRBJ1-5,TRBV7-9,CASSLATGFQPQHF
TRBJ2-7,TRBV5-4,CASSLEGGYEQYF
TRBJ1-1,TRBV19,CASSTLLRRDTEAFF
TRBJ2-3,TRBV10-3,CATRTDTDTQYF
TRBJ2-5,TRBV27,CASSPRGRALEGTQYF
TRBJ1-5,TRBV2,CASIDGVGQPQHF
TRBJ2-3,TRBV19,CASSMYSGGVTDTQYF
TRBJ1-2,TRBV4-2,CASKNLLKNYGYTF
TRBJ2-1,TRBV5-1,CASSLGDRVPNEQFF
TRBJ2-2,TRBV11-3,CASSLVSGHSTGELFF
TRBJ2-5,TRBV9,CASSFRLYQETQYF
TRBJ1-6,TRBV6-1,CASSEAQGTYNSPLHF
TRBJ1-1,TRBV5-1,CASSLVSIGTEAFF
TRBJ2-1,TRBV5-4,CASSGRTIEQFF
TRBJ2-2,TRBV7-9,CASSLALAGERTGELFF
TRBJ1-2,TRBV7-2,CASSANGTYRGYGYTF
TRBJ2-3,TRBV9,CASGSGVDTDTQYF
TRBJ1-5,TRBV6-5,CASSYGGGNQPQHF
TRBJ2-4,TRBV5-1,CASSSGLAGDKNIQYF
TRBJ2-7,TRBV4-2,CASSQVGGTYEQYF
TRBJ2-7,TRBV7-6,CASSLEDTYEQYF
TRBJ2-1,TRBV27,CASSFASGVFEQFF
TRBJ2-1,TRBV11-3,CASSLFHPPVDEQFF
TRBJ1-6,TRBV5-1,CASRWDSYSLSSYNSPLHF
TRBJ2-2,TRBV13,CASTTLNLIRKNTGELFF
TRBJ2-1,TRBV15,CAAGTSRDEQFF
TRBJ1-6,TRBV28,CASNNERGNNSPLHF
TRBJ2-2,TRBV5-6,CASSLFRESNTGELFF
TRBJ2-2,TRBV7-6,CASSPYMTTYTGELFF
TRBJ2-1,TRBV11-2,CASSWVAGGPYNEQFF
TRBJ1-1,TRBV27,CASRIPSVPDKAFF
TRBJ2-5,TRBV4-1,CASSQDWLAAVQETQYF
TRBJ1-5,TRBV19,CASSIVGRVAEPQHF
TRBJ1-1,TRBV9,CASSARGEAEAFF